These 3 T cell receptor beta chains were sequenced from one sample in a study of control samples from healthy donors and cancer patients. TCRdb keeps only in-frame clones here, not all; method: immunoSEQ multiplex PCR. This sample has roughly 170,000 clones, with approximately 86% found just once. Sequenced sample: blood. Every receptor here comes from a woman aged 25 to 45 in good health.

The V and J genes are TRBV9 and TRBJ1-1, with 7 bases identical to TRBD1. This CDR3 is 17 amino acids long. V was pared by 4 bases and J by 0 bases, with 12 bases of the junction left unmatched. In germline, CDR1 is SGDLS, CDR2 YYNGEE. Here the CDR3 reads CASSQGGSINLNTEAFF. In DNA, the CDR3 is TGTGCCAGCAGCCAAGGGGGCAGCATTAATTTGAACACTGAAGCTTTCTTT.

This clone occurred once. The V call is TRBV4-2, the J call TRBJ1-6; D possibly corresponds to TRBD1 (6 bases). Between the trimmed V and J ends, which lost 1 base and 4 bases, there was a span of 11 bases. The germline V gene encodes CDR1 LGHNA and CDR2 YNFKEQ. CDR3 length: 16 residues. CDR3 DNA sequence: TGTGCCAGCAGCCAAGTCCCAGGGGAGTATAATTCACCCCTCCACTTT. Protein: CASSQVPGEYNSPLHF.

The V call is TRBV5-1, the J call TRBJ1-3; weak D call: TRBD1 (6 bases). The germline V gene has CDR1 SGHRS and CDR2 YFSETQ. V was pared by 4 bases and J by 2 bases, with 13 bases between. CDR3 length equals 15 residues. For the CDR3, the DNA is TGCGCCAGCAGCCAGGGGACGGAGACTGGAAACACCATATATTTT. Protein product: CASSQGTETGNTIYF.